The 12 T cell receptor beta chains below were found in one sample sequenced in a study of cytotoxic CD8 clonotypes in ibrutinib-treated CLL. Only in-frame clones appear in the TCRdb table, and some are missing; sequencing was by immunoSEQ multiplex PCR. The sample holds nearly 100,000 clones; around 73% are singletons and the top ten take about 30%. The sample was PBMCs, taken after 12 months of ibrutinib treatment. The receptors were sampled from a human donor with chronic lymphocytic leukemia.

This clone has a single count. The rearrangement uses TRBV18 and TRBJ1-1, with 11 nucleotides matching TRBD1. CDR1 and CDR2 (germline): KGHSH, LQKENI. After removal of 4 bases from V and 5 bases from J, the junction contained 3 bases not matched to a gene. The CDR3 has 14 residues. This CDR3 is CASSQGQGGTEAFF. The CDR3 DNA reads TGTGCCAGCTCACAGGGACAGGGGGGGACTGAAGCTTTCTTT.

This rearrangement joins TRBV7-2 to TRBJ2-3; TRBD2 aligns across 9 bases. Germline-derived CDR1 and CDR2 are SGHTA and FQGNSA. This CDR3 has 15 residues. The ends lost 1 base at V and 7 bases at J; junction bases unmatched: 6. The CDR3 region has the DNA TGTGCCAGCAGCTTAGATTTAGCGGGGGAGAATACGCAGTATTTT. Its protein product is CASSLDLAGENTQYF.

In this sample, this clone turned up once. The chain carries TRBV21-1 and TRBJ1-5. TRBV21-1 is given as a pseudogene. This CDR3 region has 15 residues. The CDR3 coding sequence is TGTGCCAGCAGCAAAGATCCGTGCCCCAATCAGCCCCAGCATTTT. It yields the protein CASSKDPCPNQPQHF.

This clone was seen more than once but under ten times. The chain recombines TRBV5-1 with TRBJ2-2, with 12 bases that match TRBD1. J was trimmed by 4 bases and V by 0 bases; bases with no gene match: 7. Looked up from germline, CDR1 is SGHRS and CDR2 is YFSETQ. This CDR3 spans 18 amino acids. Written as DNA, the CDR3 is TGCGCCAGCAGCTTGGCCCCGGGACAGGGGGCTGTCACCGGGGAGCTGTTTTTT. Translated, it gives CASSLAPGQGAVTGELFF.

The chain has TRBV18 and TRBJ1-2, with 12 bases fitting TRBD1. V lost 4 bases to trimming and J lost 6 bases; unmatched junction nucleotides: 3. In germline, CDR1 is KGHSH, CDR2 LQKENI. The CDR3 is 14 residues long. The CDR3 loop reads CASSRGQGADGYTF. The CDR3 DNA reads as TGTGCCAGCTCACGGGGACAGGGGGCTGATGGCTACACCTTC.

This chain links TRBV9 with TRBJ2-3, with D perhaps TRBD2 (5 bases). CDR1 and CDR2 from the germline V gene are SGDLS and YYNGEE. The V and J ends lost 0 bases and 1 base respectively, with 12 bases between them. This CDR3 has 16 amino acids. The DNA for the CDR3 is TGTGCCAGCAGCGTAGGGTTAGCGATGCGCACAGATACGCAGTATTTT. Translated, it gives CASSVGLAMRTDTQYF.

The chain links TRBV6-5 to TRBJ1-2; perhaps TRBD1 as D (5 bases). V was trimmed by 9 bases and J by 8 bases, leaving 19 bases between them. Germline assignment: CDR1 MNHEY and CDR2 SVGAGI. The CDR3 contains 13 residues. The chain's CDR3 is CASRGGEELGYTF. The CDR3 DNA reads TGTGCCAGTCGGGGGGGAGAGGAATTGGGCTACACCTTC.

This rearrangement joins TRBV6-1 to TRBJ2-7; a weak D match, TRBD2 (6 bases). Germline CDR1 reads MNHNS; CDR2 reads SASEGT. V was shortened by 3 bases and J by 4 bases, with 10 bases between the two germline ends. The CDR3 spans 13 residues. CDR3 DNA sequence: TGTGCCAGCAGTGACCAGGGAGGATACGAGCAGTACTTC. Its protein product is CASSDQGGYEQYF.

The chain carries TRBV30 and TRBJ1-3; tentatively, D is TRBD1 (6 bases). CDR1 and CDR2 (germline): GTSNPN, SVGIG (reference sequence). This CDR3 is built from 15 residues. V gave up 1 base and J gave up 5 bases, with 15 bases separating them. Written as DNA, the CDR3 is TGTGCCTGGAGTGGACAGGAGGGCAGGCGAAACACCATATATTTT. This encodes CAWSGQEGRRNTIYF.

Here the CDR3 DNA reads TGTGCCAGCGGGACTAGAGTCAATGAGCAGTTCTTC. Translation gives CASGTRVNEQFF. V is TRBV2 and J is TRBJ2-1, with 8 bases fitting TRBD2. Germline V gives CDR1 SNHLY, CDR2 FYNNEI. The V segment lost 8 bases and the J segment 6 bases; nucleotides outside the gene matches: 3. CDR3 length: 12 residues.

CDR3 DNA: TGTGCCAGCAGCTTTCTTTCTCCCTCGGGCGGGGAGCTGTTTTTT. This codes for CASSFLSPSGGELFF. This rearrangement joins TRBV7-2 to TRBJ2-2; D not resolved. This CDR3 has 15 amino acids. Between the trimmed V and J ends, which lost 3 bases and 7 bases, there was a span of 15 bases. CDR1 SGHTA and CDR2 FQGNSA come from the germline V gene.

This clone was found once. The chain employs TRBV9 and TRBJ2-1; TRBD1 matches at 10 bases. J gave up 3 bases and V 0 bases, and 0 bases lay outside the gene matches. The CDR3 has 15 amino acids. CDR1 and CDR2 from the germline V gene are SGDLS and YYNGEE. The CDR3 loop reads CASSVGTGGYNEQFF. Written as DNA, the CDR3 is TGTGCCAGCAGCGTAGGGACAGGGGGCTACAATGAGCAGTTCTTC.